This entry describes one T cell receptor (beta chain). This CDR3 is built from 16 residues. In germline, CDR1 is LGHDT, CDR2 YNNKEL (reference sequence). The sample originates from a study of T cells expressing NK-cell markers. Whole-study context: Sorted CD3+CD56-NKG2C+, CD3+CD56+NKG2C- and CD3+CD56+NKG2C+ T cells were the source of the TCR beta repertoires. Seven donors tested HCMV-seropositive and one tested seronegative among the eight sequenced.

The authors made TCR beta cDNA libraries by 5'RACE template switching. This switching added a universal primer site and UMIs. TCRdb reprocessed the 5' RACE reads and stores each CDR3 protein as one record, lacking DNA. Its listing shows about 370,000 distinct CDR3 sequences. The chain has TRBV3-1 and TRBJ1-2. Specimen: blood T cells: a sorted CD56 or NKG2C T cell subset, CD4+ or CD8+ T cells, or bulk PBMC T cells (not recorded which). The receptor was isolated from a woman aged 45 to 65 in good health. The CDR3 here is CASSQDGGAQDYGYTF.